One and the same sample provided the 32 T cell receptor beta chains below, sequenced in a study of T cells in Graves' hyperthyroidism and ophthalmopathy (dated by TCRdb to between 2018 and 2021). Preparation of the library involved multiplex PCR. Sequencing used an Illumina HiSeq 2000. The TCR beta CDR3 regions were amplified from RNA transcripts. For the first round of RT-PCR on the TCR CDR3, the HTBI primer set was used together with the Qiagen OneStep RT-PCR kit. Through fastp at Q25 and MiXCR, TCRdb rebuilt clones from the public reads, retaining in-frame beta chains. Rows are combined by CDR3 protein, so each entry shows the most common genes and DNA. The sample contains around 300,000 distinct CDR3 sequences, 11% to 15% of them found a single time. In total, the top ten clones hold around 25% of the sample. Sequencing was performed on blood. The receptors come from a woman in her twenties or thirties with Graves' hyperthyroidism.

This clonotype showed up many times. The CDR3 sequence is CAWRYDGTYEQYF. In DNA form, the CDR3 reads TGTGCCTGGAGATATGACGGAACCTACGAGCAGTACTTC. The rearrangement uses TRBV30 and TRBJ2-7, with D unresolved. This CDR3 spans 13 amino acids. Germline V gene data show CDR1 as GTSNPN and CDR2 as SVGIG (reference sequence). Trimming stripped 3 bases from V and 2 bases from J, with 11 bases between.

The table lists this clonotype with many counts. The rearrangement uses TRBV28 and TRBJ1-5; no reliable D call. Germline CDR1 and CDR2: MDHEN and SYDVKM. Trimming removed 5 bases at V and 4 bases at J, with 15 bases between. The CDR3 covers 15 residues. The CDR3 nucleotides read TGTGCCAGCAGTCCTTCAGACTTTCCTAATCAGCCCCAGCATTTT. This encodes CASSPSDFPNQPQHF.

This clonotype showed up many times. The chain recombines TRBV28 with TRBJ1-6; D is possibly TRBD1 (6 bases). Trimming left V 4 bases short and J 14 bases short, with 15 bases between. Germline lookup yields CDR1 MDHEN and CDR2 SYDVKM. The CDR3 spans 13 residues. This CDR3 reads CASSSQTGLALHF. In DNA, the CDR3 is TGTGCCAGCAGTTCGCAAACAGGGCTGGCCCTCCACTTT.

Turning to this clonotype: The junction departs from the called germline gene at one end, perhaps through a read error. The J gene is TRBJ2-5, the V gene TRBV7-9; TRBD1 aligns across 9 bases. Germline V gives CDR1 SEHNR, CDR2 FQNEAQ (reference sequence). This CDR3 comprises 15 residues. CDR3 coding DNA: TGTGCCGGCAGCTCCAGAGTTGGGACAGGGGAGACCCAGTACTTC. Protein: CAGSSRVGTGETQYF.

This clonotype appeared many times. Here the CDR3 DNA reads TGTGCCAGCAGCTTAGTGGCGGGAGTGGACGAGCAGTACTTC. Translating it yields CASSLVAGVDEQYF. This chain joins TRBV7-9 and TRBJ2-7, with TRBD2 matching 7 bases. J was trimmed by 5 bases and V by 1 base; bases with no gene match: 5. There are 14 residues in the CDR3. Germline-derived CDR1 and CDR2 are SEHNR and FQNEAQ (reference sequence).

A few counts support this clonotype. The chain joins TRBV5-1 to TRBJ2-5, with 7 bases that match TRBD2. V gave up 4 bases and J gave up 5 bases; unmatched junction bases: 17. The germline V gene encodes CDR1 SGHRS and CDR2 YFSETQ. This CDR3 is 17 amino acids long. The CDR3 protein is CASSRTVLAEALETQYF. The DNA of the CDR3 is TGCGCCAGCAGCCGAACCGTTCTAGCGGAGGCCCTGGAGACCCAGTACTTC.

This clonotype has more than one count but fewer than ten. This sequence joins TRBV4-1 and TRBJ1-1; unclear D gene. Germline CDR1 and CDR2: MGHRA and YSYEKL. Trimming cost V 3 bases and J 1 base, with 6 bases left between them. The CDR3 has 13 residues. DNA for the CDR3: TGCGCCAGCAGCCACGCGACGAACACTGAAGCTTTCTTT. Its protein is CASSHATNTEAFF.

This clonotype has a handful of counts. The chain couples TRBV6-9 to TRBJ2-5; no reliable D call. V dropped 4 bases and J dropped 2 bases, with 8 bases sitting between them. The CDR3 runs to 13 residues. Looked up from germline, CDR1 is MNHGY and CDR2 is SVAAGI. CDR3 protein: CASSFGIQETQYF. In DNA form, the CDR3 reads TGTGCCAGCAGTTTCGGCATACAAGAGACCCAGTACTTC.

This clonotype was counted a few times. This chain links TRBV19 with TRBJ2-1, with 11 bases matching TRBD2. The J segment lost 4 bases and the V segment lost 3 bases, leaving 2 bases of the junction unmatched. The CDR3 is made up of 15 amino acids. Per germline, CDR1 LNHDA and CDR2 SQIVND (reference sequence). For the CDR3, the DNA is TGTGCCAGTAGTATGACTAGCGGGGTATACAATGAGCAGTTCTTC. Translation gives CASSMTSGVYNEQFF.

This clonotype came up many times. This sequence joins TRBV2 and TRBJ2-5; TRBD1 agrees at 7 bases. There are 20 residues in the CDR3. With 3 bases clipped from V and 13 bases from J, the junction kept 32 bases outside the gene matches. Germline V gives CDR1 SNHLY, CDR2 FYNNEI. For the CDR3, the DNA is TGTGCCAGCAGTGACAGGGCTAGGGACAGTAACCGAATATCCGTTTTACGCTTGTACTTC. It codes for CASSDRARDSNRISVLRLYF.

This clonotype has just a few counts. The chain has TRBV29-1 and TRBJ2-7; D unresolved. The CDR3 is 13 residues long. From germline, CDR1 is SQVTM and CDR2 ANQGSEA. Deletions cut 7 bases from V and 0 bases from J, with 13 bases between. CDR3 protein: CSALKVDSYEQYF. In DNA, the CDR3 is TGCAGCGCCCTCAAGGTCGACTCCTACGAGCAGTACTTC.

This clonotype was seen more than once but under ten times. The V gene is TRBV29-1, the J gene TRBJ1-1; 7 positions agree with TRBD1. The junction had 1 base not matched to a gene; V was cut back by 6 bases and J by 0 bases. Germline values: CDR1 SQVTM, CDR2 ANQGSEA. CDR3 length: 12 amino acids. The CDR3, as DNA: TGCAGCGTACAGGGGATGAACACTGAAGCTTTCTTT. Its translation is CSVQGMNTEAFF.

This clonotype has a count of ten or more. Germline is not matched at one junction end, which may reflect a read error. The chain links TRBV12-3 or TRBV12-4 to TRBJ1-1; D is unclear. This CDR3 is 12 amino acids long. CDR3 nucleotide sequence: TGTGCCAGCAGTTTAGGTGTGGAAGAAGTTTTCTTT. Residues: CASSLGVEEVFF.

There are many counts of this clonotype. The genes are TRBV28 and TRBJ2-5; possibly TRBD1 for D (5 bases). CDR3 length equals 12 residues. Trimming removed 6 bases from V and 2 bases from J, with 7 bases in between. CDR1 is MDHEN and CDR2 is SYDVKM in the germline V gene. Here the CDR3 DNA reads TGTGCCAGCAGGACAGATCAAGAGACCCAGTACTTC. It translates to CASRTDQETQYF. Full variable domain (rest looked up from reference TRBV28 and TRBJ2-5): DVKVTQSSRYLVKRTGEKVFLECVQDMDHENMFWYRQDPGLGLRLIYFSYDVKMKEKGDIPEGYSVSREKKERFSLILESASTNQTSMYLCASRTDQETQYFGPGTRLLVL.

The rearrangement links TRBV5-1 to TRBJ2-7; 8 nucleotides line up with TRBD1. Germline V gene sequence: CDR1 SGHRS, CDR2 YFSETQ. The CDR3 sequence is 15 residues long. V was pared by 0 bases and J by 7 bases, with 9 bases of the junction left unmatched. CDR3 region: CASSLAAGGTREQYF. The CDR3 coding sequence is TGCGCCAGCAGCTTGGCGGCAGGGGGCACCCGGGAGCAGTACTTC. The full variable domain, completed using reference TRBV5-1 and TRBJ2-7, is KAGVTQTPRYLIKTRGQQVTLSCSPISGHRSVSWYQQTPGQGLQFLFEYFSETQRNKGNFPGRFSGRQFSNSRSEMNVSTLELGDSALYLCASSLAAGGTREQYFGPGTRLTVT.

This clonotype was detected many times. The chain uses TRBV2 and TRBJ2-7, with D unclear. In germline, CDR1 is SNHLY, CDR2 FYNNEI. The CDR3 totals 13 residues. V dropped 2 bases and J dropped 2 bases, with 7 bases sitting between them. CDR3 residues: CASSETPTYEQYF. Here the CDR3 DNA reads TGTGCCAGCAGTGAAACCCCCACCTACGAGCAGTACTTC.

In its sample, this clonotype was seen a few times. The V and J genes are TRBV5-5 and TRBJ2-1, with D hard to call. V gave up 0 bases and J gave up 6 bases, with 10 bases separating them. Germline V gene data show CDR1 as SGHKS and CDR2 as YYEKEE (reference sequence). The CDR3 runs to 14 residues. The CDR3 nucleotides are TGTGCCAGCAGCTTGGATGTCTCACCCAATGAGCAGTTCTTC. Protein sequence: CASSLDVSPNEQFF.

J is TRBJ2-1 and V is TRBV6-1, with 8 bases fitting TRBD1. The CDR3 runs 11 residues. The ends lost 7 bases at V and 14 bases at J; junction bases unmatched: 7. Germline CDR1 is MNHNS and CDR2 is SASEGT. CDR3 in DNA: TGTGCCAGCATTGGGCACAGGGGGGAGTTCTTC. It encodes CASIGHRGEFF.

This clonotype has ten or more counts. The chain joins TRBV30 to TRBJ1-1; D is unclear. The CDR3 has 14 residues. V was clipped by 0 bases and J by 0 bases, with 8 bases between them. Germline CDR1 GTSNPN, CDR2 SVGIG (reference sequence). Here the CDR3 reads CAWSVFSMNTEAFF. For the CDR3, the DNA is TGTGCCTGGAGTGTTTTCTCCATGAACACTGAAGCTTTCTTT.

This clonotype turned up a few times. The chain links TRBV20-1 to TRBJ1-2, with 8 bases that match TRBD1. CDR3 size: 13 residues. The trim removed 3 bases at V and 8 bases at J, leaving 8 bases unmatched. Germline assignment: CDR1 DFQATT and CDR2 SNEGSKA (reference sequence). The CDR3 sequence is CSARGQDREGYTF. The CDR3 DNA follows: TGCAGTGCTAGGGGCCAGGACAGGGAAGGCTACACCTTC.

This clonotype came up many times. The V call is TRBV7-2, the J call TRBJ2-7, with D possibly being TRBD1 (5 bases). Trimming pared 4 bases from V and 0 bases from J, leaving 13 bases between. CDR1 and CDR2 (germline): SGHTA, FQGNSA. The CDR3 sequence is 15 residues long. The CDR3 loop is CASSSRRQTSYEQYF. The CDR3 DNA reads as TGTGCCAGCAGCTCGAGGCGACAGACCTCCTACGAGCAGTACTTC. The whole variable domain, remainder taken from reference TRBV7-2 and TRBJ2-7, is GAGVSQSPSNKVTEKGKDVELRCDPISGHTALYWYRQSLGQGLEFLIYFQGNSAPDKSGLPSDRFSAERTGGSVSTLTIQRTQQEDSAVYLCASSSRRQTSYEQYFGPGTRLTVT.

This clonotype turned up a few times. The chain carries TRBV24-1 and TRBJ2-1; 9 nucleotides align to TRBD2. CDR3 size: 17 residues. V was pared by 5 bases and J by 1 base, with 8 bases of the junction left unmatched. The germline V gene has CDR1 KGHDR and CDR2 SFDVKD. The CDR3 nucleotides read TGTGCCACCAGTGCGGCTAGCGGGAAGGAGTCCTACAATGAGCAGTTCTTC. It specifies CATSAASGKESYNEQFF.

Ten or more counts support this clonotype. This CDR3 reads CASRPDPPGHWNTEAFF. In DNA, the CDR3 is TGTGCCAGCAGACCGGATCCTCCGGGACACTGGAACACTGAAGCTTTCTTT. The chain joins TRBV6-2 or TRBV6-3 to TRBJ1-1; weak D call: TRBD1 (6 bases). Between the trimmed V and J ends, which lost 6 bases and 1 base, there was a span of 21 bases. CDR1 MNHEY and CDR2 SVGEGT come from the germline V gene. This CDR3 comprises 17 residues.

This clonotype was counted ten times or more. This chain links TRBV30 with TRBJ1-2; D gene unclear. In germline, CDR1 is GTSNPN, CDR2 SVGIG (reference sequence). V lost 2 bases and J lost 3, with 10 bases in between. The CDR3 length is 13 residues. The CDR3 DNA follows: TGTGCCTGGAGTCCTTCGGACCACTATGGCTACACCTTC. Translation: CAWSPSDHYGYTF.

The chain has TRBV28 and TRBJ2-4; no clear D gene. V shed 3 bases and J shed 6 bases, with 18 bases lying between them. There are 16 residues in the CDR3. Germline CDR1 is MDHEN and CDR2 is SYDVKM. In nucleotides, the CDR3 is TGTGCCAGCAGTTTTTTGGGGAACGCCTTGGGAAACATTCAGTACTTC. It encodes CASSFLGNALGNIQYF.

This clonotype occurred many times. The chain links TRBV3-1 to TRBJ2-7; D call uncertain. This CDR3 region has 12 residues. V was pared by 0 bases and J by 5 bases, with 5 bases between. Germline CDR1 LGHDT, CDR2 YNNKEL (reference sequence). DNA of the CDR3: TGTGCCAGCAGCCAAGAAGGCCACGAGCAGTACTTC. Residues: CASSQEGHEQYF.

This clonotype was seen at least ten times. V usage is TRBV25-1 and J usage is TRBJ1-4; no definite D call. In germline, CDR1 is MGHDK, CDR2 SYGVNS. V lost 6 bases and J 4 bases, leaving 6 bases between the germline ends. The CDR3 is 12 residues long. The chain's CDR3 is CASRAFNEKLFF. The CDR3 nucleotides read TGTGCCAGCAGAGCGTTTAATGAAAAACTGTTTTTT.

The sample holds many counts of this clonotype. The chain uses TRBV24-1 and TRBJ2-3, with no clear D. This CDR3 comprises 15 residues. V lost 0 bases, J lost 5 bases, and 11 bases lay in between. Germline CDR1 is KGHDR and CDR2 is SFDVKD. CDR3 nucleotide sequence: TGTGCCACCAGTGATTTGACGGCGTCCCTAGATACGCAGTATTTT. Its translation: CATSDLTASLDTQYF.

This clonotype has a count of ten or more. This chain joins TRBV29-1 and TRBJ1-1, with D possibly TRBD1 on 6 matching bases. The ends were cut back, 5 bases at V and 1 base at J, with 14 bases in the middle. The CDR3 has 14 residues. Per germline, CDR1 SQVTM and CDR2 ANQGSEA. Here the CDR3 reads CSVSTPGENTEAFF. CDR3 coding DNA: TGCAGCGTTTCGACGCCAGGGGAGAACACTGAAGCTTTCTTT.

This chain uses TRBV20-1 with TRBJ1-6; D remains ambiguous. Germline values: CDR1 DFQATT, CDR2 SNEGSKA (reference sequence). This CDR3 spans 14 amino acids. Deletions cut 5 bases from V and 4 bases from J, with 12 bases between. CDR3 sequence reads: CSAADGDYNSPLHF. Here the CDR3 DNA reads TGCAGTGCTGCGGACGGGGATTATAATTCACCCCTCCACTTT.

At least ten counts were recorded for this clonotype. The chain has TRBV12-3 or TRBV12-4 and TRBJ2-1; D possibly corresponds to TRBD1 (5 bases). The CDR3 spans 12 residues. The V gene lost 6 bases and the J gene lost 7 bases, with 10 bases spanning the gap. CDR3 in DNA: TGTGCCAGCAGCCCGACAGCGAATGAGCAGTTCTTC. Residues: CASSPTANEQFF.

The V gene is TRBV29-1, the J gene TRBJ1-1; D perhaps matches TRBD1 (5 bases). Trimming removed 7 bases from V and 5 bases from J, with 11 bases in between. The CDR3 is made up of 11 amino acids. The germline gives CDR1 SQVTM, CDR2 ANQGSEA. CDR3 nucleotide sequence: TGCAGCGCCGCTGAGGGGACTGAAGCTTTCTTT. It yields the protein CSAAEGTEAFF.